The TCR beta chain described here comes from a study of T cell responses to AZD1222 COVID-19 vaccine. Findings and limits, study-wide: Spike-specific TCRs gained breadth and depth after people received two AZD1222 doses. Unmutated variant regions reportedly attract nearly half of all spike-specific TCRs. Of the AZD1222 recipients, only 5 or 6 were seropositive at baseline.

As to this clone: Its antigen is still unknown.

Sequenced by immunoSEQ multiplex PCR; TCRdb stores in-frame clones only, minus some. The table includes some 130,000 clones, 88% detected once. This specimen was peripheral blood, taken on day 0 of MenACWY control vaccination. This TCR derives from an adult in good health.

The CDR3 sequence is CASSKGRQGCVETQYF. The CDR3 DNA follows: TGTGCCAGCAGCAAAGGAAGACAGGGGTGTGTGGAGACCCAGTACTTC. J is TRBJ2-5 and V is TRBV21-1; the table assigns TRBD1, which was not confirmed against the DNA. TRBV21-1 is a documented pseudogene. There are 16 residues in the CDR3.